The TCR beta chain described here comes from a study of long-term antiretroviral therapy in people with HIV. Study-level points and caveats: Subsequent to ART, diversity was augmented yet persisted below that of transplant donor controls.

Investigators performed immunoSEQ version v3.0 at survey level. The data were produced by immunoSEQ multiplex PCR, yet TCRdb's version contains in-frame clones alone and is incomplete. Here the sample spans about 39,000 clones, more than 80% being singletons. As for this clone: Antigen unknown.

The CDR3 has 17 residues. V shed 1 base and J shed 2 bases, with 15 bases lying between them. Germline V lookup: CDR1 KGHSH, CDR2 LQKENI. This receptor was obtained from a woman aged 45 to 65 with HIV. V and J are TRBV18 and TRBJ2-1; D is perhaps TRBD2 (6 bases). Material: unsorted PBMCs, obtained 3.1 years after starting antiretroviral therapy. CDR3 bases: TGTGCCAGCTCACCACGACTAGGGGATAGCACCTACAATGAGCAGTTCTTC. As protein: CASSPRLGDSTYNEQFF.